The 24 T cell receptor beta chains given below trace back to one sample, sequenced in a study of blood T cell repertoires in COVID-19. Clones were read by immunoSEQ multiplex PCR, and TCRdb kept only the in-frame ones, dropping some. The sample contains 200,000 or so clones, roughly 80% of which appear only once. The sequenced sample consisted of peripheral blood. The receptors were gathered from a woman in her seventies with acute or convalescent COVID-19.

The rearrangement joins TRBV29-1 to TRBJ1-1; 9 bases are a match to TRBD1. The germline gives CDR1 SQVTM, CDR2 ANQGSEA. J was trimmed by 1 base and V by 1 base; bases with no gene match: 1. CDR3 length: 14 amino acids. This CDR3 is CSVEGTGANTEAFF. CDR3 nucleotides: TGCAGCGTTGAAGGGACAGGGGCGAACACTGAAGCTTTCTTT.

V and J are TRBV11-2 and TRBJ1-6; 9 nucleotides agree with TRBD1. J gave up 7 bases and V 3 bases, and 4 bases lay outside the gene matches. Germline CDR1 is SGHAT and CDR2 is FQNNGV. The CDR3 is made up of 15 amino acids. In nucleotides, the CDR3 is TGTGCCAGCAGCTTTTCTGGACAGGGGAATTCACCCCTCCACTTT. As protein: CASSFSGQGNSPLHF.

The V gene is TRBV5-1, the J gene TRBJ1-6, with TRBD1 matching over 9 bases. The CDR3 runs 15 residues. V shed 5 bases and J 7 bases; nucleotides not matched to a gene: 7. Per germline, CDR1 SGHRS and CDR2 YFSETQ. DNA of the CDR3: TGCGCCAGCAGGGAGGGGACAGGGTCAAATTCACCCCTCCACTTT. This encodes CASREGTGSNSPLHF.

This sequence joins TRBV19 and TRBJ2-5; the match to TRBD2 covers 12 bases. Germline CDR1 and CDR2: LNHDA and SQIVND (reference sequence). The CDR3 has 15 residues. V lost 5 bases, J lost 2 bases, and 3 bases stayed unmatched. CDR3: CASSQTSGRQETQYF. CDR3 coding DNA: TGTGCCAGTAGTCAGACTAGCGGGAGACAAGAGACCCAGTACTTC.

The chain has TRBV12-3 or TRBV12-4 and TRBJ2-3, with D possibly TRBD2 on 5 matching bases. The CDR3 has 11 residues. Trimming cost V 3 bases and J 13 bases, with 11 bases left between them. CDR3 sequence reads: CASSFGIRKYF. The CDR3 DNA sequence: TGTGCCAGCAGTTTCGGGATTAGGAAGTATTTT.

The CDR3 sequence: CSASPSLAGGADTQYF. In DNA, the CDR3 is TGCAGTGCTAGTCCCTCACTAGCGGGAGGGGCAGATACGCAGTATTTT. This rearrangement joins TRBV20-1 to TRBJ2-3; 13 positions match TRBD2. The CDR3 is 16 amino acids. The V gene end was trimmed by 3 bases and the J gene end by 4 bases; junction bases not matched to a gene: 7. Germline CDR1 DFQATT, CDR2 SNEGSKA (reference sequence).

The V and J genes are TRBV9 and TRBJ2-2; maybe TRBD1 (6 bases). Trimming removed 4 bases at V and 6 bases at J, with 10 bases between. The CDR3 has 13 residues. Per germline, CDR1 SGDLS and CDR2 YYNGEE. CDR3 amino acids: CASSLTGSGELFF. The CDR3 nucleotides are TGTGCCAGCAGCCTAACAGGGTCCGGGGAGCTGTTTTTT.

V is TRBV7-9 and J is TRBJ2-2; D is unclear. Per the germline V gene, CDR1 is SEHNR and CDR2 is FQNEAQ (reference sequence). The CDR3 extends over 14 amino acids. V was cut by 5 bases and J by 3 bases, with 10 bases left in between. The CDR3 is CASSPRVDTGELFF. The CDR3 nucleotides are TGTGCCAGCAGCCCGCGTGTCGACACCGGGGAGCTGTTTTTT.

This clone has only a few counts. V gene TRBV5-1 combines with J gene TRBJ2-7, with D perhaps matching TRBD2 (7 bases). V gave up 3 bases and J gave up 1 base, with 11 bases separating them. Per germline, CDR1 SGHRS and CDR2 YFSETQ. The CDR3 totals 14 residues. CDR3 DNA sequence: TGCGCCAGCAGCTCGGGGGGCGCATCCTACGAGCAGTACTTC. It is translated as CASSSGGASYEQYF. Drawing the rest from reference TRBV5-1 and TRBJ2-7, the complete variable domain is KAGVTQTPRYLIKTRGQQVTLSCSPISGHRSVSWYQQTPGQGLQFLFEYFSETQRNKGNFPGRFSGRQFSNSRSEMNVSTLELGDSALYLCASSSGGASYEQYFGPGTRLTVT.

The chain is built from TRBV28 and TRBJ2-1; TRBD2 matches 14 bases. V lost 6 bases and J lost 4; bases outside the gene matches: 17. CDR1 and CDR2 (germline): MDHEN, SYDVKM. The CDR3 is 20 residues long. The CDR3 protein is CASRTPGLAGVGAVYNEQFF. The CDR3 DNA is TGTGCCAGCAGAACCCCGGGACTAGCGGGAGTAGGGGCGGTATACAATGAGCAGTTCTTC. Together with reference TRBV28 and TRBJ2-1, the CDR3 gives the full variable domain: DVKVTQSSRYLVKRTGEKVFLECVQDMDHENMFWYRQDPGLGLRLIYFSYDVKMKEKGDIPEGYSVSREKKERFSLILESASTNQTSMYLCASRTPGLAGVGAVYNEQFFGPGTRLTVL.

The chain has TRBV3-1 (or the pseudogene TRBV3-2) and TRBJ2-2, with D unresolved. Germline V lookup: CDR1 LGHDT, CDR2 YNNKEL (reference sequence). Trimming stripped 4 bases from V and 5 bases from J, with 5 bases between. The CDR3 loop spans 12 amino acids. The CDR3 spells CASSPLTGELFF. The CDR3, as DNA: TGTGCCAGCAGCCCACTTACCGGGGAGCTGTTTTTT.

The J gene is TRBJ1-1, the V gene TRBV10-2; a weak D match, TRBD1 (6 bases). The CDR3 length is 17 residues. Trimming took 0 bases from V and 1 from J, leaving 15 bases between them. CDR1 is WSHSY, CDR2 SAAADI, per germline. This CDR3 reads CASSESFAQGKNTEAFF. In DNA, the CDR3 is TGCGCCAGCAGTGAGTCCTTCGCTCAGGGGAAGAACACTGAAGCTTTCTTT.

This clone was found once. The chain uses TRBV5-1 and TRBJ2-2; TRBD2 is a possible D gene (6 bases). The germline gives CDR1 SGHRS, CDR2 YFSETQ. The CDR3 runs to 15 residues. V lost 1 base, J lost 4 bases, and 11 bases lay in between. Here the CDR3 DNA reads TGCGCCAGCAGCTTGTTGGGAGGCAGCACCGGGGAGCTGTTTTTT. This sequence encodes CASSLLGGSTGELFF.

The chain couples TRBV5-5 to TRBJ1-5; no reliable D call. Trimming removed 4 bases at V and 4 bases at J, with 15 bases between. Germline V gene data show CDR1 as SGHKS and CDR2 as YYEKEE (reference sequence). CDR3 size: 15 residues. CDR3: CASSTWISSNQPQHF. In DNA, the CDR3 is TGTGCCAGCAGCACGTGGATTTCTAGTAATCAGCCCCAGCATTTT.

The chain is built from TRBV2 and TRBJ1-2; 8 bases align to TRBD1. The CDR3 has 13 amino acids. Germline CDR1 and CDR2: SNHLY and FYNNEI. Losses at the gene ends were 11 bases for V and 3 bases for J; bases not matched to a gene: 8. CDR3 sequence reads: CACTGGIDYGYTF. The CDR3 nucleotides are TGTGCCTGCACAGGGGGTATTGACTATGGCTACACCTTC.

The chain links TRBV4-2 to TRBJ2-3; possible D gene TRBD2, 5 bases. Germline loops: CDR1 LGHNA, CDR2 YNFKEQ. V dropped 0 bases and J dropped 2 bases, with 9 bases sitting between them. The CDR3 has 15 residues. CDR3 DNA: TGTGCCAGCAGCCAAGATCACGGGAACACAGATACGCAGTATTTT. Protein: CASSQDHGNTDTQYF.

This clone was seen only once. The chain uses TRBV15 and TRBJ2-7; weak D call: TRBD1 (5 bases). V was pared by 0 bases and J by 5 bases, with 11 bases between. CDR3 length: 14 residues. Germline values: CDR1 LNHNV, CDR2 YYDKDF (reference sequence). The DNA of the CDR3 is TGTGCCACCAGCAGAGATACCAGGGTCAACGAGCAGTACTTC. It yields the protein CATSRDTRVNEQYF.

This sequence joins TRBV7-3 and TRBJ1-2; D is ambiguous. The CDR3 spans 12 residues. V was cut by 3 bases and J by 7 bases, with 9 bases left in between. Germline values: CDR1 SGHTA, CDR2 FQGTGA. The CDR3 DNA sequence: TGTGCCAGCAGCTTGCTGGGCTCTGGCTACACCTTC. This encodes CASSLLGSGYTF.

Note on this clone: Other nucleotide sequences in the sample specify the same CDR3. In nucleotides, the CDR3 is TGTGCCAGCTCACAGGACAGCTCAAACTATGGCTACACCTTC. Translated, it gives CASSQDSSNYGYTF. This chain links TRBV18 with TRBJ1-2, with a possible D match to TRBD1 (6 bases). This CDR3 spans 14 amino acids. With 4 bases removed from V and 2 bases from J, the gap between germline ends came to 11 bases. The germline V gene encodes CDR1 KGHSH and CDR2 LQKENI.

The chain has TRBV3-1 (or the pseudogene TRBV3-2) and TRBJ2-5; 9 positions agree with TRBD2. The CDR3 totals 14 residues. V was clipped by 5 bases and J by 1 base; unmatched bases: 2. The germline V gene has CDR1 LGHDT and CDR2 YNNKEL (reference sequence). Written as DNA, the CDR3 is TGTGCCAGCAGCGAGACTAGCGGCCAAGAGACCCAGTACTTC. This sequence encodes CASSETSGQETQYF.

The rearrangement joins TRBV5-1 to TRBJ1-5; 10 bases agree with TRBD1. Germline V gene sequence: CDR1 SGHRS, CDR2 YFSETQ. This CDR3 has 18 amino acids. V shed 4 bases and J 0 bases; nucleotides not matched to a gene: 10. Here the CDR3 DNA reads TGCGCCAGCAGCCCCACCGGGACAGGGGACGATAGCAATCAGCCCCAGCATTTT. Translated, it gives CASSPTGTGDDSNQPQHF.

This sequence joins TRBV3-1 (or the pseudogene TRBV3-2) and TRBJ2-1; a weak D match, TRBD2 (5 bases). The CDR3 is 14 residues long. V shed 4 bases and J shed 5 bases, with 12 bases lying between them. Per germline, CDR1 LGHDT and CDR2 YNNKEL (reference sequence). The CDR3 nucleotides read TGTGCCAGCAGCCGTGGTGTCGGGGACAATGAGCAGTTCTTC. Translated: CASSRGVGDNEQFF.

Written as DNA, the CDR3 is TGTGCCCGCCGGCCGGGACACGAAAATGAAAAACTGTTTTTT. This sequence encodes CARRPGHENEKLFF. V is TRBV21-1 and J is TRBJ1-4; TRBD1 is the table's D call and was not checked against the DNA. TRBV21-1 is listed as a pseudogene. This CDR3 spans 14 amino acids.

This clone was seen a single time. The chain employs TRBV6-6 and TRBJ2-5, with 9 positions matching TRBD2. Germline-derived CDR1 and CDR2 are MNHNY and SVGAGI (reference sequence). With V trimmed by 6 bases and J by 5 bases, 22 bases remained unmatched. The CDR3 runs 19 residues. CDR3 in amino acids: CASSRPGLARSWWEETQYF. DNA for the CDR3: TGTGCCAGCAGCCGACCCGGACTAGCGAGATCATGGTGGGAGGAGACCCAGTACTTC.